These 19 T cell receptor beta chains were all obtained from the same sample, sequenced in a study of cytomegalovirus exposure and HLA in healthy donors. Use of 60 Vbeta and 13 Jbeta primers characterized the PCR. Clones were sequenced by immunoSEQ multiplex PCR, and TCRdb holds only the in-frame ones, with some missing. The sample table sets out 150,000 to 200,000 clones. The sequenced sample consisted of PBMCs. Receptors originate from a man aged 25-45 years in good health and CMV-seronegative.

This chain links TRBV19 with TRBJ2-1, with D perhaps matching TRBD2 (5 bases). Germline CDR1 and CDR2: LNHDA and SQIVND (reference sequence). With 6 bases removed from V and 8 bases from J, the gap between germline ends came to 8 bases. The CDR3 is made up of 11 amino acids. The CDR3 loop reads CASRDYHEQFF. DNA of the CDR3: TGTGCCAGTAGAGACTATCATGAGCAGTTCTTC.

This chain joins TRBV6-5 and TRBJ2-7; 8 bases are shared with TRBD1. V shed 0 bases and J 5 bases; nucleotides not matched to a gene: 6. CDR1 is MNHEY, CDR2 SVGAGI, per germline. CDR3 size: 15 residues. DNA for the CDR3: TGTGCCAGCAGTTACTCGCAGGGGGCCAAGAACGAGCAGTACTTC. The encoded protein is CASSYSQGAKNEQYF.

The V and J genes are TRBV30 and TRBJ1-4, with TRBD1 matching 10 bases. Trimming took 4 bases from V and 2 from J; bases not matched to a gene: 19. The CDR3 covers 20 residues. CDR1 is GTSNPN, CDR2 SVGIG, per germline (reference sequence). The CDR3 coding sequence is TGTGCCTGGACGGCGGGGTTGGGGGGGACAGGGGCCCGGACTAATGAAAAACTGTTTTTT. It encodes CAWTAGLGGTGARTNEKLFF.

This chain uses TRBV6-4 with TRBJ2-1, with 10 bases lining up with TRBD2. The germline gives CDR1 MRHNA, CDR2 SNTAGT. The CDR3 is 17 residues long. J lost 5 bases, V lost 0 bases, and 7 bases had no gene match. The CDR3 sequence: CASSDSTSSGGHNEQFF. Here the CDR3 DNA reads TGTGCCAGCAGTGACTCGACGTCTAGCGGGGGACACAATGAGCAGTTCTTC.

The CDR3 sequence: CASSFTGASDEQYF. The CDR3 nucleotides read TGTGCCAGCAGCTTTACAGGGGCCTCGGACGAGCAGTACTTC. V and J are TRBV11-3 and TRBJ2-7; TRBD1 agrees at 7 bases. The CDR3 covers 14 residues. After removal of 3 bases from V and 5 bases from J, the junction contained 7 bases not matched to a gene. Per germline, CDR1 SGHNT and CDR2 YENEEA.

V is TRBV6-5 and J is TRBJ2-1; D perhaps matches TRBD1 (6 bases). Per germline, CDR1 MNHEY and CDR2 SVGAGI. V gave up 0 bases and J gave up 6 bases, with 9 bases separating them. The CDR3 covers 14 residues. The CDR3 region has the DNA TGTGCCAGCAGTTACTCGAAGGGGGTCAATGAGCAGTTCTTC. As protein: CASSYSKGVNEQFF.

The V call is TRBV2, the J call TRBJ1-1; 9 bases align to TRBD1. Per the germline V gene, CDR1 is SNHLY and CDR2 is FYNNEI. CDR3 length: 15 residues. With V trimmed by 2 bases and J by 4 bases, 5 bases remained unmatched. Written as DNA, the CDR3 is TGTGCCAGCAGTGAAAGTACAGGGGGCATCACTGAAGCTTTCTTT. It translates to CASSESTGGITEAFF.

The chain has TRBV5-1 and TRBJ1-4; weak D call: TRBD1 (5 bases). Between the trimmed V and J ends, which lost 2 bases and 0 bases, there was a span of 11 bases. The CDR3 loop spans 16 amino acids. Germline V gene data show CDR1 as SGHRS and CDR2 as YFSETQ. CDR3 protein: CASSLSGTATNEKLFF. The DNA of the CDR3 is TGCGCCAGCAGCTTATCAGGGACTGCAACTAATGAAAAACTGTTTTTT.

The chain uses TRBV13 and TRBJ2-3; D possibly corresponds to TRBD2 (5 bases). The V end lost 8 bases, the J end lost 6 bases, and 12 bases lay between the germline ends. The CDR3 has 12 residues. CDR1 and CDR2 from the germline V gene are PRHDT and FYEKMQ (reference sequence). The CDR3 region is CASGSISDTQYF. DNA for the CDR3: TGTGCCAGCGGGAGTATATCGGATACGCAGTATTTT.

The rearrangement uses TRBV30 and TRBJ2-7; a weak D match, TRBD2 (6 bases). With 0 bases removed from V and 3 bases from J, the gap between germline ends came to 15 bases. The CDR3 extends over 15 amino acids. CDR1 is GTSNPN, CDR2 SVGIG, per germline (reference sequence). Here the CDR3 reads CAWSVRLVGRYEQYF. The DNA of the CDR3 is TGTGCCTGGAGTGTCCGACTAGTGGGTCGCTACGAGCAGTACTTC.

This chain connects TRBV28 to TRBJ1-5, with D possibly being TRBD1 (6 bases). Germline V lookup: CDR1 MDHEN, CDR2 SYDVKM. CDR3 length: 15 amino acids. Trimming removed 2 bases from V and 7 bases from J, with 15 bases in between. The CDR3 DNA follows: TGTGCCAGCAGTTTAGGGGGCAGCTTTTGGCAGCCCCAGCATTTT. Residues: CASSLGGSFWQPQHF. Supplemented by reference TRBV28 and TRBJ1-5, the full variable domain reads DVKVTQSSRYLVKRTGEKVFLECVQDMDHENMFWYRQDPGLGLRLIYFSYDVKMKEKGDIPEGYSVSREKKERFSLILESASTNQTSMYLCASSLGGSFWQPQHFGDGTRLSIL.

The chain has TRBV18 and TRBJ2-1, with 8 bases aligning to TRBD2. This CDR3 region has 14 residues. The germline V gene encodes CDR1 KGHSH and CDR2 LQKENI. V dropped 6 bases and J dropped 5; count of bases not matched to a gene: 6. The CDR3 here is CASSRGLAHNEQFF. The CDR3 DNA reads as TGTGCCAGCTCGCGAGGACTAGCACACAATGAGCAGTTCTTC.

The rearrangement joins TRBV18 to TRBJ2-2, with D unresolved. Germline values: CDR1 KGHSH, CDR2 LQKENI. The CDR3 runs 15 residues. V was shortened by 1 base and J by 3 bases, with 9 bases between the two germline ends. The DNA for the CDR3 is TGTGCCAGCTCACCACAACCCCGAGACACCGGGGAGCTGTTTTTT. Its translation is CASSPQPRDTGELFF.

V and J are TRBV4-1 and TRBJ1-4; possibly TRBD1 for D (6 bases). V lost 4 bases, J lost 6 bases, and 15 bases lay in between. CDR3 length: 15 residues. The germline V gene has CDR1 MGHRA and CDR2 YSYEKL. The DNA for the CDR3 is TGCGCCAGCAGCCGCTGGGGGCTAAGGGATGAAAAACTGTTTTTT. Translation: CASSRWGLRDEKLFF.

The chain uses TRBV27 and TRBJ2-7; the match to TRBD1 covers 7 bases. Germline CDR1 is MNHEY and CDR2 is SMNVEV (reference sequence). V lost 3 bases to trimming and J lost 2 bases; unmatched junction nucleotides: 4. The CDR3 sequence is 14 residues long. The CDR3 region is CASSLTGNPYEQYF. CDR3 bases: TGTGCCAGCAGTTTGACAGGGAACCCCTACGAGCAGTACTTC.

This rearrangement joins TRBV19 to TRBJ2-3, with D perhaps matching TRBD1 (6 bases). Germline V gene lookup returns CDR1 LNHDA and CDR2 SQIVND (reference sequence). Between the trimmed V and J ends, which lost 5 bases and 1 base, there was a span of 19 bases. This CDR3 is built from 17 residues. The CDR3 loop is CASSERGLGEGTDTQYF. The CDR3 DNA follows: TGTGCCAGTAGTGAGAGGGGGTTGGGGGAAGGCACAGATACGCAGTATTTT.

The J gene is TRBJ1-6, the V gene TRBV4-3; D not resolved. V lost 0 bases and J lost 5, with 11 bases in between. The length of the CDR3 is 16 residues. Germline values: CDR1 LGHNA, CDR2 YSLEER. The CDR3, as DNA: TGCGCCAGCAGCCAAGAAAGAGAACCCAATAATTCACCCCTCCACTTT. Translation gives CASSQEREPNNSPLHF.

The V and J genes are TRBV19 and TRBJ2-7; 7 bases agree with TRBD1. The CDR3 covers 14 residues. The junction had 10 bases not matched to a gene; V was cut back by 9 bases and J by 2 bases. CDR1 and CDR2 from the germline V gene are LNHDA and SQIVND (reference sequence). CDR3 nucleotides: TGTGCCAGCTCCCGAAACAGGGGTCCCTACGAGCAGTACTTC. Translating gives CASSRNRGPYEQYF.

The CDR3 reads CASSLVSMSEQFF. The CDR3 DNA sequence: TGTGCCAGCAGCTTAGTATCGATGAGTGAGCAGTTCTTC. The chain recombines TRBV7-2 with TRBJ2-1; D not certain. V was pared by 1 base and J by 9 bases, with 10 bases between. The germline V gene encodes CDR1 SGHTA and CDR2 FQGNSA. This CDR3 is 13 amino acids long.